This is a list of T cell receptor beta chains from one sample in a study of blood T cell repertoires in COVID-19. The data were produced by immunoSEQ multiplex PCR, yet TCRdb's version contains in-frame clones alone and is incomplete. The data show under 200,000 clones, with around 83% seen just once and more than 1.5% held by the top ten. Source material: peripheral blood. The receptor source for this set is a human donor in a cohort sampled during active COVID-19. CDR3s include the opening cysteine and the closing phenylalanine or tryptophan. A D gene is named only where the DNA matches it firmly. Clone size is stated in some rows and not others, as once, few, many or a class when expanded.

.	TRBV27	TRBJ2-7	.	TGTGCCAGCAGTACCCGTGGCGGATCCTACGAGCAGTACTTC	CASSTRGGSYEQYF
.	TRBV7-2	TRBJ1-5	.	TGTGCCAGCAGCTTAGGTCGGGGGAGGGTGGATCAGCCCCAGCATTTT	CASSLGRGRVDQPQHF
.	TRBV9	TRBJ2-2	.	TGTGCCAGCAGCGTAGCGGGAGTCACCGGGGAGCTGTTTTTT	CASSVAGVTGELFF
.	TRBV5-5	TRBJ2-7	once	TGTGCCAGCAGGTCCGACAGATACGAGCAGTACTTC	CASRSDRYEQYF
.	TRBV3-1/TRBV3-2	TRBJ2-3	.	TGTGCCAGCAGCCAAGATTGGGGGGAGGCAGATACGCAGTATTTT	CASSQDWGEADTQYF
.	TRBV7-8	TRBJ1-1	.	TGTGCCAGCAGCTTAGCGGGGCAGATCACTGAAGCTTTCTTT	CASSLAGQITEAFF
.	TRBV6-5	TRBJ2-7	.	TGTGCCAGCAGTCCCCCCAGGGGCTACGAGCAGTACTTC	CASSPPRGYEQYF
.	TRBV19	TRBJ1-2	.	TGTGCCAGTAGTCAAAGGGGTGACTATGGCTACACCTTC	CASSQRGDYGYTF
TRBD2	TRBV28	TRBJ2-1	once	TGTGCCAGCAGTCCGCGGACTAGCGGGAAGCAGTTCTTC	CASSPRTSGKQFF
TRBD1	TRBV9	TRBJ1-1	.	TGTGCCAGCAGCGTAGACGGGACAGGGGGCGATGAAGCTTTCTTT	CASSVDGTGGDEAFF
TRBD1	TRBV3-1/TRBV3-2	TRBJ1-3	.	TGTGCCAGCAGCTCACAGGGGCCTGGAAACACCATATATTTT	CASSSQGPGNTIYF
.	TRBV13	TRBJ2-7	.	TGTGCCAGCAGCCCAAGGGACAAACCCTACGAGCAGTACTTC	CASSPRDKPYEQYF
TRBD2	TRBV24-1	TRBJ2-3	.	TGTGCCACCAGTGATGGCGGGCGGGGGGATGGAGATACGCAGTATTTT	CATSDGGRGDGDTQYF
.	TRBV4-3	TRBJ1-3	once	TGCGCCAGCAGCCAAGATCCCAACTCTGGAAACACCATATATTTT	CASSQDPNSGNTIYF
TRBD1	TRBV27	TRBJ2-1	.	TGTGCCAGCAGTTCAAGGTGGACAGGGACCTACAATGAGCAGTTCTTC	CASSSRWTGTYNEQFF
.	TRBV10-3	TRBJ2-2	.	TGTGCCATCAGGGGGGGTACAGAGGATCCCACGAACACCGGGGAGCTGTTTTTT	CAIRGGTEDPTNTGELFF
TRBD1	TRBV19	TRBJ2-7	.	TGTGCCAGTAGAGGACAGGTCTACGAGCAGTACTTC	CASRGQVYEQYF
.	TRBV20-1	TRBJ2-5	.	TGCGGAGGCAACCAAGAGACCCAGTACTTC	CGGNQETQYF
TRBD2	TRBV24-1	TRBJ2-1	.	TGTGCCACCACTGGCGGGAGGGCCGGGAATGAGCAGTTCTTC	CATTGGRAGNEQFF
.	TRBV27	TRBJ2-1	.	TGTGCCAGCAGTGCTCGGGACTTTGCATACAATGAGCAGTTCTTC	CASSARDFAYNEQFF
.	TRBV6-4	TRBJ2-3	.	TGTGCCAGCAGTGTGACAGCAATGGGGACAGATACGCAGTATTTT	CASSVTAMGTDTQYF
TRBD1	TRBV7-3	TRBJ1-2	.	TGTGCCAGCAGCCCCTCGGGACAGGGGGCCGCCTTCTATGGCTACACCTTC	CASSPSGQGAAFYGYTF
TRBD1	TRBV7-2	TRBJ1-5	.	TGTGCCAGCAGCAGGGGACAGGGTAGCAATCAGCCCCAGCATTTT	CASSRGQGSNQPQHF
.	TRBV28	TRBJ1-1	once	TGTGCCAGCAGTTTGGAGGGTATCATTGAAGCTTTCTTT	CASSLEGIIEAFF
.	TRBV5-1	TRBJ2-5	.	TGCGCCAGCAGTTTTCAGACAGACCAAGAGACCCAGTACTTC	CASSFQTDQETQYF
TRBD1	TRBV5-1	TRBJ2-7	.	TGCGCCAGCAGCTCAGGGGGTGGCACCTACGAGCAGTACTTC	CASSSGGGTYEQYF
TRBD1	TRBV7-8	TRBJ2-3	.	TGTGCCAGCAGCACCCGCCGGACAGGTGGCACAGATACGCAGTATTTT	CASSTRRTGGTDTQYF
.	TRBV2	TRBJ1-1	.	TGTGCCAGCATCGGGAACACTGAAGCTTTCTTT	CASIGNTEAFF
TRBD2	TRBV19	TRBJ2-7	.	TGTGCCAGTAGTATAGACTTCGCAGGGAGGGGACCCTACGAGCAGTACTTC	CASSIDFAGRGPYEQYF
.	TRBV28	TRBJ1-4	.	TGTGCCAGCAGCGAACAGGGCCCAACTAATGAAAAACTGTTTTTT	CASSEQGPTNEKLFF
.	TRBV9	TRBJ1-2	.	TGTGCCAGCAGCGTAGAACAGGGTGCTGGCTACACCTTC	CASSVEQGAGYTF
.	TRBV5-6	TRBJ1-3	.	TGTGCCAGCAGCTTGCGTCGGGTTGCTGGAAACACCATATATTTT	CASSLRRVAGNTIYF
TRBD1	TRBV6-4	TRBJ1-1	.	TGTGCCAGCACCAACTACCCCGACAGGGGGCGGGACACTGAAGCTTTCTTT	CASTNYPDRGRDTEAFF
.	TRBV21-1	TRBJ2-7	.	TGTGCCAGCAGCAGAGCGGGAGGGGGCTACGAGCAGTACTTC	CASSRAGGGYEQYF
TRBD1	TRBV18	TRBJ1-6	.	TGTGCCAGCTCACCACCGAGTACGCCGGGACAGAGGGATTCACCCCTCCACTTT	CASSPPSTPGQRDSPLHF
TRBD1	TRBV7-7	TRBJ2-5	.	TGTGCTAGCAGCGCCACTCGACAGGGAGAGACCCAGTACTTC	CASSATRQGETQYF
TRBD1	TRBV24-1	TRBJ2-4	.	TGTGCCACACAGGGACAGACCAAAAACATTCAGTACTTC	CATQGQTKNIQYF
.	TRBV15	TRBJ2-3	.	TGTGCCACCAGCAGAGTCCCGGCAGATACGCAGTATTTT	CATSRVPADTQYF
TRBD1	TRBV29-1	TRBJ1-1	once	TGCAGCGCCCGGACAGGGACGGGGGCCATGAACACTGAAGCTTTCTTT	CSARTGTGAMNTEAFF
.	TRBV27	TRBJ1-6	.	TGTGCCAGCAGTTTCCGATCCGGTTATAATTCACCCCTCCACTTT	CASSFRSGYNSPLHF
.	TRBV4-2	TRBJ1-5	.	TGTGCCAGCAGCCACGATACGGGAGGCAATCAGCCCCAGCATTTT	CASSHDTGGNQPQHF
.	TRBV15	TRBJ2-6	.	TGTGCCACCAGCAGAGATCTCTCAGTCTCTGGGGCCAACGTCCTGACTTTC	CATSRDLSVSGANVLTF
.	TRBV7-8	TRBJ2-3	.	TGTGCCAGCAGCCCTAGGTCCGCGCTAAGCACAGATACGCAGTATTTT	CASSPRSALSTDTQYF
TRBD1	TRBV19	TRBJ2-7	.	TGTGCCAGTAGTATCCGGACAGGGTATTACGAGCAGTACTTC	CASSIRTGYYEQYF
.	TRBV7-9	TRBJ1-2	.	TGTGCCAGCAGCTTACAGGGCCTCAACTATGGCTACACCTTC	CASSLQGLNYGYTF
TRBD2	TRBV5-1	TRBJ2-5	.	TGCGCCAGCCACGAACCTAGCGGGAGGGAGACCCAGTACTTC	CASHEPSGRETQYF